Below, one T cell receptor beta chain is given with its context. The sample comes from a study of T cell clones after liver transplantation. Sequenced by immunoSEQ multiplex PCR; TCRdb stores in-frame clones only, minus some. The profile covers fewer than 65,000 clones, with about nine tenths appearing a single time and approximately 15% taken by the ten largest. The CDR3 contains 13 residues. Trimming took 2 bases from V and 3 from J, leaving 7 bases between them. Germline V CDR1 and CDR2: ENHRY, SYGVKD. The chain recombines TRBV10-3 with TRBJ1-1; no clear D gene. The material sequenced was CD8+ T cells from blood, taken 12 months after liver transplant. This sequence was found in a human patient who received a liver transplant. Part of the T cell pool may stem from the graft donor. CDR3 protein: CAISEVRDTEAFF. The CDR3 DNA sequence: TGTGCCATCAGTGAGGTAAGGGACACTGAAGCTTTCTTT.